This TCR beta chain was recorded in a study of T cell responses to AZD1222 COVID-19 vaccine. General study results and limits: Once two AZD1222 doses were given, Spike-specific TCR breadth and depth went up.

Concerning this clone: The antigen is unknown.

The CDR3 extends over 12 amino acids. CDR1 KGHSH and CDR2 LQKENI come from the germline V gene. Trimming left V 1 base short and J 3 bases short, with 4 bases between. The data were produced by immunoSEQ multiplex PCR, yet TCRdb's version contains in-frame clones alone and is incomplete. The table has 140,000 to 150,000 clones, 92% seen once. Sequenced material: peripheral blood, taken on day 0 of AZD1222 vaccination. This TCR came from an adult in good health. The chain couples TRBV18 to TRBJ2-7, with D uncertain. CDR3 loop: CASSPQSYEQYF. The CDR3 DNA reads TGTGCCAGCTCACCACAGAGCTACGAGCAGTACTTC.